The 32 T cell receptor beta chains given below trace back to one sample, sequenced in a study of blood T cells in healthy people across ages. A second roughly 6 to 11 cycle PCR used barcoded and J-beta primers. TCRdb redid the calling of the 5' RACE reads with MiXCR, one entry per CDR3 protein. This table has some 1.1 million distinct CDR3 sequences, 35% to 45% appearing once. The sequenced sample was blood. The receptors come from a man between 18 and 29 years old in good health.

This clonotype was counted only a few times. This chain joins TRBV7-9 and TRBJ2-1; 11 bases map to TRBD2. Germline CDR1 is SEHNR and CDR2 is FQNEAQ (reference sequence). V lost 5 bases to trimming and J lost 6 bases; unmatched junction nucleotides: 3. This CDR3 is built from 14 residues. The DNA of the CDR3 is TGTGCCAGCAGCGGCGGGACTAGCGGCAATGAGCAGTTCTTC. As protein: CASSGGTSGNEQFF.

This sequence joins TRBV7-2 and TRBJ2-7; 10 nucleotides align to TRBD1. Germline lookup yields CDR1 SGHTA and CDR2 FQGNSA. Trimming cost V 5 bases and J 7 bases; bases outside gene matches: 8. CDR3 length: 14 residues. The CDR3 DNA reads as TGTGCCAGCAGCACAAGACAGGGGGCGGGGGAGCAGTACTTC. Its protein is CASSTRQGAGEQYF.

This sequence joins TRBV15 and TRBJ2-5; no reliable D call. The J call may be faulty, since TRBJ2-7 better matches the DNA end. CDR1 is LNHNV and CDR2 is YYDKDF in the germline V gene (reference sequence). This CDR3 comprises 15 residues. The DNA for the CDR3 is TGTGCCACCAGCAGAGATGGGATAGAGTCCTACGAGCAGTACTTC. Translated, it gives CATSRDGIESYEQYF.

This chain uses TRBV21-1 with TRBJ2-4; the DNA was not used to check the table's D call, TRBD1. TRBV21-1 is classified as a pseudogene. CDR3 size: 14 residues. CDR3 loop: CARPGWRCWSFQYF. In DNA, the CDR3 is TGTGCCAGGCCAGGGTGGAGATGTTGGTCCTTTCAGTACTTC.

This CDR3 reads CASSLDASGSYNEQFF. The CDR3 nucleotides read TGTGCCAGCAGCTTAGACGCTAGCGGCTCCTACAATGAGCAGTTCTTC. V usage is TRBV7-2 and J usage is TRBJ2-1; TRBD2 matches at 7 bases. Germline CDR1 reads SGHTA; CDR2 reads FQGNSA. V dropped 1 base and J dropped 0; count of bases not matched to a gene: 3. CDR3 length: 16 residues.

This chain uses TRBV29-1 with TRBJ2-2, with a possible D match to TRBD1 (6 bases). Trimming removed 6 bases from V and 0 bases from J, with 14 bases in between. Germline V lookup: CDR1 SQVTM, CDR2 ANQGSEA. The length of the CDR3 is 15 residues. CDR3 in amino acids: CSVLLQGPNTGELFF. CDR3 DNA sequence: TGCAGCGTCTTACTACAGGGCCCGAACACCGGGGAGCTGTTTTTT.

About this clonotype itself: The junction shows a germline mismatch at one end, possibly a read error. The V call is TRBV12-3 or TRBV12-4, the J call TRBJ2-3, with TRBD1 as a possible D gene (6 bases). This CDR3 region has 13 residues. DNA of the CDR3: TGTGCCAGCAGTGCGGACAGCACAGATACGGAGTATTTT. Its translation is CASSADSTDTEYF.

Notes on this clonotype: A single base separates this from a much larger clone, so it may be a read error. The chain employs TRBV4-3 and TRBJ1-4, with D tentatively TRBD1 (5 bases). The germline V gene encodes CDR1 LGHNA and CDR2 YSLEER. The CDR3 is made up of 13 amino acids. V gave up 4 bases and J gave up 12 bases, with 15 bases separating them. CDR3 in DNA: TGCGCCAGCAGCCCGGGACGGGAAGAAGAACTGTTTTTT. This encodes CASSPGREEELFF.

J is TRBJ1-2 and V is TRBV6-1; unclear D gene. Per the germline V gene, CDR1 is MNHNS and CDR2 is SASEGT. This CDR3 comprises 13 residues. V shed 2 bases and J shed 8 bases, with 12 bases lying between them. Written as DNA, the CDR3 is TGTGCCAGCAGTGAATCCGAAACTTGGGGCTACACCTTC. This sequence encodes CASSESETWGYTF.

This clonotype was seen a handful of times. The V gene is TRBV15, the J gene TRBJ2-3; no firm D call. From germline, CDR1 is LNHNV and CDR2 YYDKDF (reference sequence). The CDR3 is made up of 16 amino acids. Deletions cut 0 bases from V and 0 bases from J, with 10 bases between. The CDR3 reads CATSRELATSTDTQYF. DNA of the CDR3: TGTGCCACCAGCAGAGAGCTGGCAACTAGCACAGATACGCAGTATTTT.

The J gene is TRBJ1-5, the V gene TRBV20-1; 7 nucleotides line up with TRBD1. The V and J ends lost 5 bases and 3 bases, in that order; junction bases with no gene match: 7. CDR1 and CDR2 from the germline V gene are DFQATT and SNEGSKA (reference sequence). This CDR3 is built from 14 residues. The CDR3 here is CSAGSGQFNQPQHF. DNA of the CDR3: TGCAGTGCTGGATCGGGACAGTTCAATCAGCCCCAGCATTTT.

The V call is TRBV7-8, the J call TRBJ1-1, with a tentative D call TRBD1 (5 bases). Trimming removed 0 bases from V and 7 bases from J, with 12 bases in between. Germline-derived CDR1 and CDR2 are SGHVS and FQNEAQ. The CDR3 covers 14 residues. CDR3 region: CASSLALGRDEAFF. The CDR3 coding sequence is TGTGCCAGCAGCTTAGCGTTGGGACGGGATGAAGCTTTCTTT.

This rearrangement joins TRBV7-2 to TRBJ1-2; weak D call: TRBD1 (5 bases). V lost 5 bases to trimming and J lost 0 bases, with 13 bases between them. CDR3 length: 15 amino acids. Germline CDR1 is SGHTA and CDR2 is FQGNSA. The CDR3 DNA reads TGTGCCAGCAGCGCTATACAGGCCGCTAACTATGGCTACACCTTC. It yields the protein CASSAIQAANYGYTF.

This clonotype was detected a few times. The V and J genes are TRBV5-1 and TRBJ2-3, with D possibly matching TRBD2 (7 bases). V was pared by 3 bases and J by 0 bases, with 23 bases between. The germline V gene encodes CDR1 SGHRS and CDR2 YFSETQ. CDR3 length: 19 amino acids. CDR3 bases: TGCGCCAGCAGCTCCAACCCCCGGGGGCTAGCGGTTAGCACAGATACGCAGTATTTT. Translated, it gives CASSSNPRGLAVSTDTQYF.

This clonotype occurred once. The chain is built from TRBV4-1 and TRBJ2-7; 7 bases fit TRBD1. This CDR3 is 15 amino acids long. CDR1 is MGHRA, CDR2 YSYEKL, per germline. After removal of 4 bases from V and 2 bases from J, the junction contained 8 bases not matched to a gene. The CDR3 reads CASSREMGQPYEQYF. CDR3 DNA sequence: TGCGCCAGCAGCCGCGAGATGGGACAGCCCTACGAGCAGTACTTC.

J is TRBJ2-3 and V is TRBV20-1, with D uncertain. Germline lookup yields CDR1 DFQATT and CDR2 SNEGSKA (reference sequence). The CDR3 runs to 13 residues. V dropped 4 bases and J dropped 0 bases, with 8 bases sitting between them. This chain's CDR3 is CSATDGSTDTQYF. The DNA of the CDR3 is TGCAGTGCTACGGACGGCAGCACAGATACGCAGTATTTT.

The gene calls are TRBV2 and TRBJ1-2; unclear D gene. This CDR3 comprises 17 residues. Germline V lookup: CDR1 SNHLY, CDR2 FYNNEI. V gave up 3 bases and J gave up 2 bases, with 19 bases separating them. The CDR3: CASSDPVIGELNYGYTF. As DNA, the CDR3 is TGTGCCAGCAGTGATCCGGTTATTGGAGAACTCAACTATGGCTACACCTTC.

The chain combines TRBV20-1 with TRBJ1-4, with D hard to call. Germline CDR1 DFQATT, CDR2 SNEGSKA (reference sequence). Trimming cost V 5 bases and J 5 bases, with 15 bases left between them. This CDR3 has 14 amino acids. Written as DNA, the CDR3 is TGCAGTGCTCAAACGCGGACGAGGAATGAAAAACTGTTTTTT. It is translated as CSAQTRTRNEKLFF.

Of note for this clonotype: An end of the junction does not agree with germline; a read error may underlie this. The chain is built from TRBV7-2 and TRBJ1-1, with a weak D call TRBD1 (6 bases). Germline V gene lookup returns CDR1 SGHTA and CDR2 FQGNSA. This CDR3 is built from 14 residues. The CDR3 DNA reads as TGTGTCAGCAGCTTTGACAGGTGGAACACTGAAGCTTTCTTT. Protein sequence: CVSSFDRWNTEAFF. The whole variable domain, remainder taken from reference TRBV7-2 and TRBJ1-1, is GAGVSQSPSNKVTEKGKDVELRCDPISGHTALYWYRQSLGQGLEFLIYFQGNSAPDKSGLPSDRFSAERTGGSVSTLTIQRTQQEDSAVYLCVSSFDRWNTEAFFGQGTRLTVV.

The chain joins TRBV12-3 or TRBV12-4 to TRBJ1-1; D possibly corresponds to TRBD1 (6 bases). With 7 bases removed from V and 1 base from J, the gap between germline ends came to 16 bases. This CDR3 is built from 15 residues. Here the CDR3 DNA reads TGTGCCAGCACCGGCCCCAAGGGGGAGAACACTGAAGCTTTCTTT. This codes for CASTGPKGENTEAFF.

This rearrangement joins TRBV7-2 to TRBJ1-2, with D unresolved. Germline loops: CDR1 SGHTA, CDR2 FQGNSA. The CDR3 sequence is 15 residues long. The V end was cut by 0 bases, the J end by 4 bases, with 12 bases between. CDR3 bases: TGTGCCAGCAGCTTAGCTCCAGGACTGGGCTATGGCTACACCTTC. This gives the protein CASSLAPGLGYGYTF. The full variable domain, with the rest looked up from reference TRBV7-2 and TRBJ1-2, is GAGVSQSPSNKVTEKGKDVELRCDPISGHTALYWYRQSLGQGLEFLIYFQGNSAPDKSGLPSDRFSAERTGGSVSTLTIQRTQQEDSAVYLCASSLAPGLGYGYTFGSGTRLTVV.

This clonotype was counted a single time. The rearrangement links TRBV20-1 to TRBJ2-1, with D unclear. The CDR3 is 15 amino acids. The germline V and J ends were trimmed by 5 bases and 5 bases, with 19 bases remaining between them. Germline V lookup: CDR1 DFQATT, CDR2 SNEGSKA (reference sequence). Here the CDR3 reads CSAGLTYQYHNEQFF. CDR3 DNA: TGCAGTGCTGGCCTGACATACCAGTACCACAATGAGCAGTTCTTC.

The chain uses TRBV5-1 and TRBJ2-7; D remains ambiguous. Germline CDR1 is SGHRS and CDR2 is YFSETQ. The V gene lost 0 bases and the J gene lost 4 bases, with 8 bases spanning the gap. This CDR3 contains 13 residues. The CDR3, as DNA: TGCGCCAGCAGCTTGGCCCCAGAATACGAGCAGTACTTC. Translating it yields CASSLAPEYEQYF.

The J gene is TRBJ2-7, the V gene TRBV29-1; possible D gene TRBD1, 5 bases. Germline assignment: CDR1 SQVTM and CDR2 ANQGSEA. The V gene lost 8 bases and the J gene lost 2 bases, with 16 bases spanning the gap. The CDR3 has 13 amino acids. CDR3 coding DNA: TGCAGCTTAGGGATTGACAGCCCCTACGAGCAGTACTTC. It codes for CSLGIDSPYEQYF.

The chain employs TRBV20-1 and TRBJ1-4; D perhaps matches TRBD1 (6 bases). The CDR3 length is 14 residues. Germline-derived CDR1 and CDR2 are DFQATT and SNEGSKA (reference sequence). Trimming took 3 bases from V and 0 from J, leaving 8 bases between them. The CDR3 DNA reads as TGCAGTGCTAGTAGGGGGGCAACTAATGAAAAACTGTTTTTT. Translation: CSASRGATNEKLFF.

This chain connects TRBV12-3 or TRBV12-4 to TRBJ2-5, with TRBD1 matching 9 bases. The CDR3 covers 15 residues. With 5 bases clipped from V and 7 bases from J, the junction kept 11 bases outside the gene matches. In DNA, the CDR3 is TGTGCCAGCAGTCGACGGACAGGGGACGGAGGGACCCAGTACTTC. Translating it yields CASSRRTGDGGTQYF.

There are a few counts of this clonotype. V gene TRBV5-1 combines with J gene TRBJ2-3; D is uncertain. V was trimmed by 0 bases and J by 0 bases, leaving 8 bases between them. The CDR3 runs to 15 residues. The germline CDR1 and CDR2 sequences are SGHRS and YFSETQ. The CDR3 DNA sequence: TGCGCCAGCAGCTTGGCGGCGGCTAGCACAGATACGCAGTATTTT. This gives the protein CASSLAAASTDTQYF.

This clonotype was seen more than once but under ten times. The gene calls are TRBV7-8 and TRBJ1-6; D is ambiguous. Looked up from germline, CDR1 is SGHVS and CDR2 is FQNEAQ. CDR3 length equals 17 residues. Trimming cost V 1 base and J 0 bases, with 10 bases left between them. CDR3 sequence: CASSLGFRSSYNSPLHF. The CDR3 nucleotides are TGTGCCAGCAGCTTAGGCTTCCGAAGCTCCTATAATTCACCCCTCCACTTT. The full variable domain, in which reference TRBV7-8 and TRBJ1-6 provide the parts outside the CDR3, is GAGVSQSPRYKVAKRGQDVALRCDPISGHVSLFWYQQALGQGPEFLTYFQNEAQLDKSGLPSDRFFAERPEGSVSTLKIQRTQQEDSAVYLCASSLGFRSSYNSPLHFGNGTRLTVT.

The chain uses TRBV9 and TRBJ2-3; 10 positions match TRBD1. V lost 0 bases, J lost 2 bases, and 9 bases stayed unmatched. CDR3 length equals 18 residues. CDR1 is SGDLS, CDR2 YYNGEE, per germline. The CDR3 loop is CASSVAGQGYFVTDTQYF. The CDR3, as DNA: TGTGCCAGCAGCGTAGCGGGACAGGGGTACTTTGTCACAGATACGCAGTATTTT.

This clonotype has only a few counts. The chain recombines TRBV11-2 with TRBJ2-1; D gene uncertain. The V end was cut by 6 bases, the J end by 0 bases, with 15 bases between. The CDR3 extends over 16 amino acids. The germline gives CDR1 SGHAT, CDR2 FQNNGV. CDR3 in DNA: TGTGCCAGCAGTCGAGGCGCAGCAAACTCCTACAATGAGCAGTTCTTC. Residues: CASSRGAANSYNEQFF.

V is TRBV3-1 and J is TRBJ1-1; D perhaps matches TRBD1 (5 bases). V was clipped by 1 base and J by 3 bases, with 18 bases between them. Per the germline V gene, CDR1 is LGHDT and CDR2 is YNNKEL (reference sequence). This CDR3 is 17 amino acids long. This chain's CDR3 is CASSQVTLWGEDTEAFF. CDR3 nucleotide sequence: TGTGCCAGCAGCCAAGTCACCCTCTGGGGCGAGGACACTGAAGCTTTCTTT.

There are a few counts of this clonotype. The rearrangement uses TRBV18 and TRBJ1-1; 8 bases align to TRBD1. V shed 3 bases, J shed 7 bases, and the junction held 13 bases outside the gene matches. In germline, CDR1 is KGHSH, CDR2 LQKENI. This CDR3 contains 16 residues. The CDR3 DNA follows: TGTGCCAGCTCACCTAGGCAGGGGGCCCTTTCTAGTGAAGCTTTCTTT. Translation: CASSPRQGALSSEAFF.